These T cell receptor beta chains were read from a single sample in a study of T cells in Graves' hyperthyroidism and ophthalmopathy. TCRdb re-called the multiplex PCR reads with MiXCR, one entry per CDR3 protein. The sample carries about 420,000 distinct CDR3 sequences, around 15% recorded once. The specimen was blood. These receptors were taken from a woman younger than 35 with Graves' hyperthyroidism. The CDR3 runs from the conserved cysteine through the conserved F or W.

J gene: TRBJ2-5
V gene: TRBV7-8
CDR3 protein: CASSLAGSVQETQYF

J gene: TRBJ1-1
V gene: TRBV12-3/TRBV12-4
CDR3 protein: CASSKTGSEAFF

J gene: TRBJ2-7
V gene: TRBV11-1
CDR3 protein: CASSLVTSGMNSYEQYF

J gene: TRBJ2-7
V gene: TRBV6-1
CDR3 protein: CASANTVLAGVLDEQYF

J gene: TRBJ1-1
V gene: TRBV18
CDR3 protein: CASSPPMSSPNTEAFF

J gene: TRBJ2-7
V gene: TRBV20-1
CDR3 protein: CSARGQGNSYEQYF

J gene: TRBJ2-7
V gene: TRBV10-1
CDR3 protein: CASSESTYEQYF

J gene: TRBJ1-1
V gene: TRBV18
CDR3 protein: CASSRDEMAAFF

J gene: TRBJ2-7
V gene: TRBV6-2/TRBV6-3
CDR3 protein: CATYPDGRGDYEQYF

J gene: TRBJ1-2
V gene: TRBV28
CDR3 protein: CASSLAGPTIYGYTF

J gene: TRBJ2-7
V gene: TRBV5-6
CDR3 protein: CASSGDLTYEQYF

J gene: TRBJ2-4
V gene: TRBV9
CDR3 protein: CASSEDDLAKNIQYF

J gene: TRBJ1-4
V gene: TRBV7-2
CDR3 protein: CASSSRRNEKLFF

J gene: TRBJ2-2
V gene: TRBV6-2/TRBV6-3
CDR3 protein: CASRELSNTGELFF

J gene: TRBJ1-2
V gene: TRBV20-1
CDR3 protein: CSAGEGQGIDYGYTF

J gene: TRBJ2-7
V gene: TRBV11-2
CDR3 protein: CASSQEPGLAGGEQYF

J gene: TRBJ1-5
V gene: TRBV12-3/TRBV12-4
CDR3 protein: CASSLNRGPNQPQHF

J gene: TRBJ2-2
V gene: TRBV30
CDR3 protein: CAWGLDGITNTGELFF

J gene: TRBJ1-4
V gene: TRBV20-1
CDR3 protein: CSARDQSTNEKLFF

J gene: TRBJ2-5
V gene: TRBV6-1
CDR3 protein: CASSSRERGQVETQYF